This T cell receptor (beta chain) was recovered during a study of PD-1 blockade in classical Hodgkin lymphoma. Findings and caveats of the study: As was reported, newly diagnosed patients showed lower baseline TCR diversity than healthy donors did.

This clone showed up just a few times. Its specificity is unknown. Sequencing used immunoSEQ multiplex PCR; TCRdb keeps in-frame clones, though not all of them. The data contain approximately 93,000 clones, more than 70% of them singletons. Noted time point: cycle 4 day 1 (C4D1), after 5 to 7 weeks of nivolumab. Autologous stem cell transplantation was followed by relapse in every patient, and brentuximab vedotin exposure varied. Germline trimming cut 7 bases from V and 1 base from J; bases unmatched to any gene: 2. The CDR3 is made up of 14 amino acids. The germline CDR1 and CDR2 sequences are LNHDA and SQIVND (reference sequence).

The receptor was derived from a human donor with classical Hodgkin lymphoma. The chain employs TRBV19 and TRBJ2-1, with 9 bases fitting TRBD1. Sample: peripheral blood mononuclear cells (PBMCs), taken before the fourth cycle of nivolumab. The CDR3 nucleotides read TGTGCCAGTAAAGGGACAGGGTCCTACAATGAGCAGTTCTTC. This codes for CASKGTGSYNEQFF.